This is a list of T cell receptor beta chains from one sample in a study of post-analysis software for immune sequencing data. TCRdb processed the PCR reads anew with MiXCR; each CDR3 protein has one entry. Of approximately 440,000 distinct CDR3 sequences listed, 40% to 55% are singletons. The specimen was blood. The receptors here all came from a girl under 18 with multiple sclerosis. Each CDR3 is given with its conserved first and last residue. Each record gives: V gene, clone size, J gene, D gene, CDR3 DNA, CDR3 protein. D genes are given only for firm matches. Clone size is shown for a subset of rows, as once, few, many or a class of expanded clone.

>TRBV24-1|NA|TRBJ2-1|TRBD2
TGTGCCACCAGTGATTCCCCGGCGGGAGGCGGGGATGAGCAGTTCTTC
CATSDSPAGGGDEQFF
>TRBV6-5|once|TRBJ2-7|NA
TGTGCCAGCAAGCCGGGACGGGCTTACGAGCAGTACTTC
CASKPGRAYEQYF
>TRBV10-1|NA|TRBJ2-1|TRBD2
TGCGCCAGCAGTGCCCCTATAGCGGGGCGCAATGAGCAGTTCTTC
CASSAPIAGRNEQFF
>TRBV19|NA|TRBJ1-1|NA
TGTGCCAGTAGTGACGTTAGGCGGTTGAACACTGAAGCTTTCTTT
CASSDVRRLNTEAFF
>TRBV6-5|once|TRBJ2-5|TRBD1
TGTGCCAGCAGTTACTCCCCCGAGGGGGCAGAGACCCAGTACTTC
CASSYSPEGAETQYF
>TRBV6-2/TRBV6-3|NA|TRBJ1-1|NA
TGTGCCAGCAGTTACGTCGGGGGGTTGGTGAACACTGAAGCTTTCTTT
CASSYVGGLVNTEAFF
>TRBV28|NA|TRBJ2-3|NA
TGTGCCAGCAGTCCAGGGTCAGATAGCACAGATACGCAGTATTTT
CASSPGSDSTDTQYF
>TRBV20-1|once|TRBJ1-1|NA
NA
CSARDILAQHGKTEAFF
>TRBV28|NA|TRBJ2-3|NA
TGTGCCAGCAGTTCTACGGGAGTCCTAGATACGCAGTATTTT
CASSSTGVLDTQYF
>TRBV7-8|NA|TRBJ2-1|TRBD2
TGTGCCAGCAGCCTTGCCGGACTAGCGGTATACAATGAGCAGTTCTTC
CASSLAGLAVYNEQFF
>TRBV7-2|NA|TRBJ2-7|TRBD1
TGTGCCAACAGCTTGACAGGGGGCCACGAGCAGTACTTC
CANSLTGGHEQYF
>TRBV25-1|few|TRBJ1-5|NA
TGTGCCAGCAGTGGTGACAGCGGGCAGCCCCAGCATTTT
CASSGDSGQPQHF
>TRBV6-2/TRBV6-3|few|TRBJ2-7|NA
TGTGCCAGCATTGACCGGGACGGAGGCTCCTACGAGCAGTACTTC
CASIDRDGGSYEQYF
>TRBV28|once|TRBJ2-7|TRBD2
TGTGGCAGCAGTTTATATGGGACTAGCGAACGTTATTCCTACGAGCAGTACTTC
CGSSLYGTSERYSYEQYF
>TRBV19|few|TRBJ2-1|NA
TGTGCCAGTAGTATACAGATCCTCGCCTACAATGAGCAGTTCTTC
CASSIQILAYNEQFF
>TRBV7-2|NA|TRBJ1-5|NA
TGTGCCAGCAGCTCAATGGGGGGGGGAAATCAGCCCCAGCATTTT
CASSSMGGGNQPQHF
>TRBV5-6|few|TRBJ2-5|NA
TGTGCCAGCAGCCTCGGTGGGGGGCGTGAGACCCAGTACTTC
CASSLGGGRETQYF